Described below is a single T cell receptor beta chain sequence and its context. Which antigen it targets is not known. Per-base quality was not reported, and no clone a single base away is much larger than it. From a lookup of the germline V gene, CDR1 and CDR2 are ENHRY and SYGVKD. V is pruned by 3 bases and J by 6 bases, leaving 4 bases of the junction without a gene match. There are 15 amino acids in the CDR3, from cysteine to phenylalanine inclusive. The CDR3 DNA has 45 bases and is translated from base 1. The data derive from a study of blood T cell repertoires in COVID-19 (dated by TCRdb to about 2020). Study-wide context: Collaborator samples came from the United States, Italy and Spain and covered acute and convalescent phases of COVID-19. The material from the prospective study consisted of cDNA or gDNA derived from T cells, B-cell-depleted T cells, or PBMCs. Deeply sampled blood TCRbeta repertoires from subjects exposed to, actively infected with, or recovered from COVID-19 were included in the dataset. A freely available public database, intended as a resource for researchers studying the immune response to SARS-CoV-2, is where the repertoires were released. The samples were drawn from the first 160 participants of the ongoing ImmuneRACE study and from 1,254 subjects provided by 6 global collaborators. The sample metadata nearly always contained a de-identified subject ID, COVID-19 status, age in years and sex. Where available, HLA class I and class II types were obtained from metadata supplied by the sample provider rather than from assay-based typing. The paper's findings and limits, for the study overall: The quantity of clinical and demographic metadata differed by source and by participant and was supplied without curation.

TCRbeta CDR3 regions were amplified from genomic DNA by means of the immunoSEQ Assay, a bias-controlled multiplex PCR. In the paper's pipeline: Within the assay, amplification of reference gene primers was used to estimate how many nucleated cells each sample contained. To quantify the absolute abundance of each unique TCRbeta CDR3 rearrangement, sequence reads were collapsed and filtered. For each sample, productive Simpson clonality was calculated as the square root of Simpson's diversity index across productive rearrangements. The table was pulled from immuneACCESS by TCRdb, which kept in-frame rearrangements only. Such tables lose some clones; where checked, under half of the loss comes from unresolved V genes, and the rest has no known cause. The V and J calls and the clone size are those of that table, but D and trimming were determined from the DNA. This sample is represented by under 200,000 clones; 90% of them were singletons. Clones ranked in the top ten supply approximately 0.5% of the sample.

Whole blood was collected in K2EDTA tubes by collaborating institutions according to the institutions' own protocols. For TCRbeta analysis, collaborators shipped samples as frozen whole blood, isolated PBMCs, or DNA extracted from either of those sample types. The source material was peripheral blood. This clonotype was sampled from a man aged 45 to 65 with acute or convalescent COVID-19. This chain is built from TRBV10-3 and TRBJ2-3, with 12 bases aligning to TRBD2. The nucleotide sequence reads TGTGCCATCAGTGAACATACTAGCGGGGGGGATACGCAGTATTTT. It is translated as CAISEHTSGGDTQYF.